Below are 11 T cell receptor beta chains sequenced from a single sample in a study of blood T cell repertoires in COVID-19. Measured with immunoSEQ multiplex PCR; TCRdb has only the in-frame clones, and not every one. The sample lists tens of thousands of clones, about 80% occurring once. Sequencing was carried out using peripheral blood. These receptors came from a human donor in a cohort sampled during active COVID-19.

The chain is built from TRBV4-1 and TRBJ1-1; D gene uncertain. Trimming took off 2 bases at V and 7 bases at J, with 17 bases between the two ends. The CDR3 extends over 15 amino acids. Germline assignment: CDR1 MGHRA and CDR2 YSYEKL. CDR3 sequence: CASSQSLGRKDEAFF. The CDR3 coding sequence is TGCGCCAGCAGCCAATCCCTGGGGAGGAAGGATGAAGCTTTCTTT.

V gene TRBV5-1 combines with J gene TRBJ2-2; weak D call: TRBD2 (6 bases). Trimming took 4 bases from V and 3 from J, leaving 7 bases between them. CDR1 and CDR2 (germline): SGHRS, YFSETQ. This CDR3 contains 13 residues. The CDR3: CASSRGDTGELFF. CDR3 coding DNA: TGCGCCAGCAGCCGCGGGGACACCGGGGAGCTGTTTTTT.

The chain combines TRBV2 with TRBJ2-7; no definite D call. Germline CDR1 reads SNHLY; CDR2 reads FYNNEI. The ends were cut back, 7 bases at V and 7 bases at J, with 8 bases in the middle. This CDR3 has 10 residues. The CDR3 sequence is CASNIVEQYF. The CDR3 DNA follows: TGTGCCAGCAACATTGTGGAGCAGTACTTC. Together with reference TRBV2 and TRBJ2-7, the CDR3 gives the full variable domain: EPEVTQTPSHQVTQMGQEVILRCVPISNHLYFYWYRQILGQKVEFLVSFYNNEISEKSEIFDDQFSVERPDGSNFTLKIRSTKLEDSAMYFCASNIVEQYFGPGTRLTVT.

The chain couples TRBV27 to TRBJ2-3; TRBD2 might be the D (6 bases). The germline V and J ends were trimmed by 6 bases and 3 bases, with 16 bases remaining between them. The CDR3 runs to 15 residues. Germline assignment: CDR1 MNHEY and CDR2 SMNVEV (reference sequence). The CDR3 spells CASRDGSLTTDTQYF. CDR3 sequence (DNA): TGTGCCAGCAGAGACGGGAGTTTAACAACAGATACGCAGTATTTT.

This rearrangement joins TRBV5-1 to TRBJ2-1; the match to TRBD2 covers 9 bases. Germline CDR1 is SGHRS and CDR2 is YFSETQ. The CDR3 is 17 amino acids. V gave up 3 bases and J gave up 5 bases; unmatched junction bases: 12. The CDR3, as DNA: TGCGCCAGCAGCTCCGGGAGGCGGGAGGGCCGGAACAATGAGCAGTTCTTC. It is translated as CASSSGRREGRNNEQFF.

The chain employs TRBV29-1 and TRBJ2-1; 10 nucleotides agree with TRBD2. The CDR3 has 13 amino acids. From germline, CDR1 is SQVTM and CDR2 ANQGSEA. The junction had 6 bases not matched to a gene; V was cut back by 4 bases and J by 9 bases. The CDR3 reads CSVAPSGSVEQFF. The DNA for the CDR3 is TGCAGCGTTGCCCCTAGCGGGAGTGTTGAGCAGTTCTTC.

CDR3 coding DNA: TGTGCCAGCAGCTTAGTAGGGGCGAGAGGCTACACCTTC. Translating gives CASSLVGARGYTF. The chain links TRBV11-3 to TRBJ1-2; D may be TRBD1 (5 bases). Germline CDR1 reads SGHNT; CDR2 reads YENEEA. V dropped 1 base and J dropped 8 bases, with 11 bases sitting between them. The CDR3 runs to 13 residues.

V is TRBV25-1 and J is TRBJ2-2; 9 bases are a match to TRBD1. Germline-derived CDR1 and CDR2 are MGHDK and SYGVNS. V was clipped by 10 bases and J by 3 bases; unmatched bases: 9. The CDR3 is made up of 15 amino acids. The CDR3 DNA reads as TGTGCCACCACCGGGACAGGGCATTACACCGGGGAGCTGTTTTTT. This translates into CATTGTGHYTGELFF.

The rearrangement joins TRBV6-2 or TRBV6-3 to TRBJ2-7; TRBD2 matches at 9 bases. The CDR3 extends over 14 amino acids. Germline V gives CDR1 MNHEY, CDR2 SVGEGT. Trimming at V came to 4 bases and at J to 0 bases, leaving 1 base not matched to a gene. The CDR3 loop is CASSSTSGSYEQYF. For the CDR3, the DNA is TGTGCCAGCAGTTCGACTAGCGGCTCCTACGAGCAGTACTTC.

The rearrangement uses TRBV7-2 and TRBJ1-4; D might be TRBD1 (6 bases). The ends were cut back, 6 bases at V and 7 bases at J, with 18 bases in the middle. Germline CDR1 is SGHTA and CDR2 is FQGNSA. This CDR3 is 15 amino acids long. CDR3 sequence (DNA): TGTGCCAGCAGAGAAACAGGGCGCGGAGGTGAAAAACTGTTTTTT. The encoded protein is CASRETGRGGEKLFF.

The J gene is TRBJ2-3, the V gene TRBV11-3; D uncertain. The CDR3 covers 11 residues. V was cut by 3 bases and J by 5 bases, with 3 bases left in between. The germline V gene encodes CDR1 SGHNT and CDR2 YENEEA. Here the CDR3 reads CASSFGDTQYF. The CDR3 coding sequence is TGTGCCAGCAGCTTCGGAGATACGCAGTATTTT.